The 32 T cell receptor beta chains listed next were all sequenced from one sample in a study of T cells in Graves' hyperthyroidism and ophthalmopathy. Authors of the study amplified TCR beta CDR3 regions from RNA transcripts. Carried out on the TCR CDR3, a first-round RT-PCR used the HTBI primer set. Each CDR3 protein is one row after TCRdb ran MiXCR on the multiplex PCR reads. The sample consists of some 700,000 distinct CDR3 sequences, 15% to 20% of them appearing once. Input material: blood. The origin of the receptors is a man in his fifties with Graves' hyperthyroidism.

This clonotype was seen at least ten times. The chain has TRBV5-1 and TRBJ2-3, with 8 bases fitting TRBD2. CDR1 is SGHRS and CDR2 is YFSETQ in the germline V gene. The CDR3 is 17 residues long. With V trimmed by 3 bases and J by 3 bases, 12 bases remained unmatched. CDR3 sequence: CASSWTGTRSVTDTQYF. DNA for the CDR3: TGCGCCAGCAGCTGGACCGGGACTAGATCTGTTACAGATACGCAGTATTTT. Together with reference TRBV5-1 and TRBJ2-3, the CDR3 gives the full variable domain: KAGVTQTPRYLIKTRGQQVTLSCSPISGHRSVSWYQQTPGQGLQFLFEYFSETQRNKGNFPGRFSGRQFSNSRSEMNVSTLELGDSALYLCASSWTGTRSVTDTQYFGPGTRLTVL.

This chain joins TRBV14 and TRBJ1-3, with D hard to call. This CDR3 is 19 amino acids long. Germline V gene data show CDR1 as SGHDN and CDR2 as FVKESK. V lost 1 base and J lost 1, with 20 bases in between. The CDR3 coding sequence is TGTGCCAGCAGCCAAGGAAAAGCCGTTAGTCTTCCTTCTGGAAACACCATATATTTT. Its translation: CASSQGKAVSLPSGNTIYF.

The V gene is TRBV2, the J gene TRBJ1-4; D remains unclear. CDR1 and CDR2 from the germline V gene are SNHLY and FYNNEI. V dropped 11 bases and J dropped 8 bases, with 15 bases sitting between them. The CDR3 length is 12 residues. CDR3: CAGGKISEKLFF. CDR3 sequence (DNA): TGTGCCGGCGGGAAAATCTCCGAAAAACTGTTTTTT. The full variable domain, with the rest looked up from reference TRBV2 and TRBJ1-4, is EPEVTQTPSHQVTQMGQEVILRCVPISNHLYFYWYRQILGQKVEFLVSFYNNEISEKSEIFDDQFSVERPDGSNFTLKIRSTKLEDSAMYFCAGGKISEKLFFGSGTQLSVL.

This clonotype came up a few times. The gene calls are TRBV19 and TRBJ2-7; possible D gene TRBD2, 6 bases. CDR1 is LNHDA, CDR2 SQIVND, per germline (reference sequence). CDR3 length: 14 amino acids. The V end lost 3 bases, the J end lost 2 bases, and 11 bases lay between the germline ends. The CDR3 DNA follows: TGTGCCAGTAGTATCCTTAGCGGAGCCTACGAGCAGTACTTC. Protein sequence: CASSILSGAYEQYF.

The chain combines TRBV10-3 with TRBJ1-3, with 8 bases fitting TRBD1. CDR1 is ENHRY, CDR2 SYGVKD, per germline. This CDR3 is 19 amino acids long. V trimming: 10 bases; J trimming: 0 bases; junction bases outside the gene matches: 20. As DNA, the CDR3 is TGTGCCACCATGCCCCTGATCGCGGGACAGGAGATCTCTGGAAACACCATATATTTT. Its protein is CATMPLIAGQEISGNTIYF.

This clonotype has ten or more counts. This chain connects TRBV10-3 to TRBJ2-6; 7 bases align to TRBD1. V trimming: 2 bases; J trimming: 2 bases; junction bases outside the gene matches: 0. This CDR3 has 15 residues. Looked up from germline, CDR1 is ENHRY and CDR2 is SYGVKD. CDR3 sequence (DNA): TGTGCCATCAGTGAGACAGGGGCTGGGGCCAACGTCCTGACTTTC. Translated, it gives CAISETGAGANVLTF.

The chain has TRBV5-1 and TRBJ2-3, with D possibly matching TRBD1 (5 bases). V lost 0 bases, J lost 3 bases, and 11 bases lay in between. This CDR3 is built from 15 residues. Per the germline V gene, CDR1 is SGHRS and CDR2 is YFSETQ. CDR3 bases: TGCGCCAGCAGCTTGGAAACAGGCCGTACAGATACGCAGTATTTT. This translates into CASSLETGRTDTQYF.

This clonotype has a count of ten or more. The rearrangement links TRBV7-3 to TRBJ2-1; perhaps D is TRBD1 or TRBD2 (7 bases each). V lost 2 bases and J lost 10, with 12 bases in between. Germline CDR1 and CDR2: SGHTA and FQGTGA. This CDR3 is 13 amino acids long. The CDR3 sequence: CASSLSGGGEQFF. As DNA, the CDR3 is TGTGCCAGCAGCTTATCAGGGGGGGGGGAGCAGTTCTTC.

This chain joins TRBV12-3 or TRBV12-4 and TRBJ2-6, with unresolved D. The length of the CDR3 is 18 residues. Trimming removed 7 bases from V and 0 bases from J, with 19 bases in between. The CDR3 DNA reads TGTGCCAGCAACGCCGATAAGGGTTCGAGCTCTGGGGCCAACGTCCTGACTTTC. Translating it yields CASNADKGSSSGANVLTF.

V gene TRBV6-2 or TRBV6-3 combines with J gene TRBJ1-2, with 7 bases fitting TRBD1. The CDR3 covers 12 residues. V lost 7 bases to trimming and J lost 4 bases; unmatched junction nucleotides: 3. The germline V gene encodes CDR1 MNHEY and CDR2 SVGEGT. The DNA of the CDR3 is TGTGCCAGCACGGACAGGTTCTATGGCTACACCTTC. Its translation is CASTDRFYGYTF.

This clonotype was recorded many times. This chain links TRBV15 with TRBJ2-1; 11 bases match TRBD1. Germline CDR1 and CDR2: LNHNV and YYDKDF (reference sequence). After removal of 3 bases from V and 8 bases from J, the junction contained 6 bases not matched to a gene. The CDR3 has 15 residues. CDR3 sequence reads: CATSSFRTGGDEQFF. In DNA, the CDR3 is TGTGCCACCAGCAGCTTTCGGACAGGGGGCGATGAGCAGTTCTTC.

A note on this clonotype: A much larger clone lies one base from this, so it may be a read error. The chain's CDR3 is CATSEGSYGYTF. The DNA for the CDR3 is TGTGCCACCAGTGAGGGAAGTTATGGCTACACCTTC. The chain joins TRBV24-1 to TRBJ1-2, with unresolved D. Trimming shortened V by 4 bases and J by 5 bases, and 7 bases separated the two germline ends. Germline values: CDR1 KGHDR, CDR2 SFDVKD. The CDR3 is 12 amino acids.

This clonotype was detected ten times or more. CDR3 nucleotides: TGTGCCAGCAGCGACACCGGGGGGAACACTGAAGCTTTCTTT. It translates to CASSDTGGNTEAFF. The chain has TRBV11-3 and TRBJ1-1; TRBD1 might be the D (5 bases). The V gene lost 5 bases and the J gene lost 1 base, with 11 bases spanning the gap. The CDR3 extends over 14 amino acids. Per the germline V gene, CDR1 is SGHNT and CDR2 is YENEEA.

This clonotype was found many times. The chain joins TRBV11-2 to TRBJ2-1; TRBD2 matches 8 bases. The V segment lost 5 bases and the J segment 1 base; nucleotides outside the gene matches: 7. CDR1 is SGHAT, CDR2 FQNNGV, per germline. The CDR3 is made up of 16 amino acids. The CDR3 DNA follows: TGTGCCAGCAGCCTGGGCCCGGGAGGGTCCTACAATGAGCAGTTCTTC. It yields the protein CASSLGPGGSYNEQFF.

A few counts support this clonotype. V is TRBV5-5 and J is TRBJ2-1; weak D call: TRBD1 (6 bases). The germline gives CDR1 SGHKS, CDR2 YYEKEE (reference sequence). Trimming pared 2 bases from V and 8 bases from J, leaving 20 bases between. There are 16 residues in the CDR3. Here the CDR3 DNA reads TGTGCCAGCAGCTTCCCAAGGGGGAATCTTTTTGATGAGCAGTTCTTC. Amino acid sequence: CASSFPRGNLFDEQFF.

In its sample, this clonotype was seen many times. The chain links TRBV5-1 to TRBJ2-3, with a tentative D call TRBD1 (6 bases). V dropped 4 bases and J dropped 1 base, with 10 bases sitting between them. The germline V gene has CDR1 SGHRS and CDR2 YFSETQ. CDR3 length: 14 amino acids. In DNA, the CDR3 is TGCGCCAGCAGCGTGGACAGTCGCACAGATACGCAGTATTTT. Amino acid sequence: CASSVDSRTDTQYF.

This clonotype was detected ten times or more. The rearrangement joins TRBV2 to TRBJ2-1; 12 bases are a match to TRBD1. The trim removed 6 bases at V and 9 bases at J, leaving 12 bases unmatched. This CDR3 has 16 amino acids. In germline, CDR1 is SNHLY, CDR2 FYNNEI. The CDR3 bases are TGTGCCAGCAGCAACCTGGGACAGGGGGCTCGGATTGAGCAGTTCTTC. Translated: CASSNLGQGARIEQFF.

Many counts were recorded for this clonotype. The V call is TRBV14, the J call TRBJ1-2; D remains unclear. Germline V gene sequence: CDR1 SGHDN, CDR2 FVKESK. The CDR3 runs 15 residues. Trimming stripped 0 bases from V and 0 bases from J, with 8 bases between. The CDR3 is CASSQDVTANYGYTF. CDR3 coding DNA: TGTGCCAGCAGCCAAGATGTAACAGCTAACTATGGCTACACCTTC.

V usage is TRBV7-3 and J usage is TRBJ2-3; the D is unclear. This CDR3 is 15 amino acids long. Trimming cost V 0 bases and J 1 base, with 8 bases left between them. CDR1 and CDR2 (germline): SGHTA, FQGTGA. In nucleotides, the CDR3 is TGTGCCAGCAGCTTAACGGTCGGTCGCACAGATACGCAGTATTTT. This gives the protein CASSLTVGRTDTQYF.

This rearrangement joins TRBV28 to TRBJ1-2, with 9 bases lining up with TRBD1. J gave up 7 bases and V 7 bases, and 10 bases lay outside the gene matches. The CDR3 length is 14 residues. Per germline, CDR1 MDHEN and CDR2 SYDVKM. CDR3 amino acids: CASTQGQGSFGYTF. The CDR3 bases are TGTGCCAGCACTCAGGGACAGGGCTCTTTTGGCTACACCTTC.

This clonotype was seen repeatedly, ten times or more. The gene calls are TRBV6-1 and TRBJ1-1, with a possible D match to TRBD1 (6 bases). This CDR3 region has 13 residues. CDR1 is MNHNS and CDR2 is SASEGT in the germline V gene. V lost 7 bases and J 4 bases, leaving 13 bases between the germline ends. CDR3 residues: CASIHGGATEAFF. DNA for the CDR3: TGTGCCAGCATCCACGGGGGGGCCACTGAAGCTTTCTTT.

The chain recombines TRBV27 with TRBJ2-7, with TRBD1 matching 10 bases. The CDR3 totals 19 residues. Germline CDR1 MNHEY, CDR2 SMNVEV (reference sequence). J lost 1 base, V lost 2 bases, and 14 bases had no gene match. DNA for the CDR3: TGTGCCAGCAGTTTAAGAGGGACAGGGGCCCTACCCTTATCCTACGAGCAGTACTTC. This gives the protein CASSLRGTGALPLSYEQYF.

The chain joins TRBV29-1 to TRBJ2-3; D may match TRBD1 or TRBD2 (5 bases each). Germline loops: CDR1 SQVTM, CDR2 ANQGSEA. The CDR3 is made up of 14 amino acids. Deletions cut 6 bases from V and 0 bases from J, with 13 bases between. The chain's CDR3 is CSVAPWGSTDTQYF. The CDR3 DNA is TGCAGCGTAGCCCCGTGGGGGAGCACAGATACGCAGTATTTT.

This clonotype was counted at least ten times. The chain recombines TRBV13 with TRBJ2-5; D not resolved. The CDR3 spans 12 residues. Germline V lookup: CDR1 PRHDT, CDR2 FYEKMQ (reference sequence). With 5 bases removed from V and 5 bases from J, the gap between germline ends came to 9 bases. The CDR3 region has the DNA TGTGCCAGCAGCCACGCGTCGGAGACCCAGTACTTC. It specifies CASSHASETQYF.

This clonotype was observed a handful of times. This chain links TRBV24-1 with TRBJ2-5; D is unclear. CDR1 is KGHDR, CDR2 SFDVKD, per germline. CDR3 length equals 16 residues. The germline V and J ends were trimmed by 0 bases and 4 bases, with 14 bases remaining between them. CDR3 sequence: CATSDLEGHTPETQYF. CDR3 DNA: TGTGCCACCAGTGATTTGGAAGGTCACACCCCAGAGACCCAGTACTTC.

This clonotype has at least ten counts. The V and J genes are TRBV27 and TRBJ2-5; D possibly uses TRBD1 or TRBD2 (6 bases each). V was cut by 5 bases and J by 1 base, with 17 bases left in between. Germline lookup yields CDR1 MNHEY and CDR2 SMNVEV (reference sequence). The length of the CDR3 is 16 residues. CDR3 loop: CASSPRGRRVQETQYF. In DNA form, the CDR3 reads TGTGCCAGCAGTCCCCGGGGGCGGAGGGTCCAAGAGACCCAGTACTTC.

This clonotype came up a few times. The chain joins TRBV6-1 to TRBJ1-1; no definite D call. The CDR3 extends over 14 amino acids. Germline V gene data show CDR1 as MNHNS and CDR2 as SASEGT. V dropped 1 base and J dropped 4 bases, with 10 bases sitting between them. This chain's CDR3 is CASSEDRVSTEAFF. The DNA of the CDR3 is TGTGCCAGCAGTGAAGACCGGGTGAGCACTGAAGCTTTCTTT.

This clonotype was found many times. The chain couples TRBV11-2 to TRBJ1-2; no clear D. This CDR3 has 17 amino acids. Germline V CDR1 and CDR2: SGHAT, FQNNGV. V was shortened by 5 bases and J by 4 bases, with 23 bases between the two germline ends. Here the CDR3 DNA reads TGTGCCAGCAGCCCGCTTAACGAGGAGCTGCTAATCTATGGCTACACCTTC. Translation: CASSPLNEELLIYGYTF.

The V and J genes are TRBV29-1 and TRBJ1-2; TRBD1 agrees at 7 bases. The CDR3 length is 13 residues. Germline trimming cut 4 bases from V and 4 bases from J; bases unmatched to any gene: 6. Germline-derived CDR1 and CDR2 are SQVTM and ANQGSEA. CDR3 bases: TGCAGCGTTGGACAGGGCCAGAGCTATGGCTACACCTTC. Translating gives CSVGQGQSYGYTF.

On this clonotype itself: Just one base apart from a much larger clone, this may be a read error. The rearrangement joins TRBV6-1 to TRBJ2-7, with a possible D match to TRBD1 (6 bases). Germline assignment: CDR1 MNHNS and CDR2 SASEGT. The CDR3 runs to 15 residues. The V end was cut by 3 bases, the J end by 2 bases, with 14 bases between. CDR3 nucleotides: TGTGCCAGCAGTGAGAGACAGGTTCTGACCTACGAGCAGTACTTC. The encoded protein is CASSERQVLTYEQYF.

With respect to this clonotype: A read error is possible here, since a much larger clone lies one base away. CDR3 in amino acids: CASSLGASRYHNEQFF. The DNA of the CDR3 is TGTGCCAGCAGCTTAGGGGCTAGCAGGTACCACAATGAGCAGTTCTTC. The genes are TRBV11-2 and TRBJ2-1; the D gene is possibly TRBD2 (5 bases). CDR1 is SGHAT, CDR2 FQNNGV, per germline. This CDR3 spans 16 amino acids. Trimming pared 1 base from V and 5 bases from J, leaving 15 bases between.

This clonotype appeared a few times. The V gene is TRBV19, the J gene TRBJ1-2; 7 bases align to TRBD1. V dropped 5 bases and J dropped 7; count of bases not matched to a gene: 1. The CDR3 length is 11 residues. Per germline, CDR1 LNHDA and CDR2 SQIVND (reference sequence). CDR3 in amino acids: CASSRQGGYTF. The DNA of the CDR3 is TGTGCCAGTAGTCGACAGGGTGGCTACACCTTC.